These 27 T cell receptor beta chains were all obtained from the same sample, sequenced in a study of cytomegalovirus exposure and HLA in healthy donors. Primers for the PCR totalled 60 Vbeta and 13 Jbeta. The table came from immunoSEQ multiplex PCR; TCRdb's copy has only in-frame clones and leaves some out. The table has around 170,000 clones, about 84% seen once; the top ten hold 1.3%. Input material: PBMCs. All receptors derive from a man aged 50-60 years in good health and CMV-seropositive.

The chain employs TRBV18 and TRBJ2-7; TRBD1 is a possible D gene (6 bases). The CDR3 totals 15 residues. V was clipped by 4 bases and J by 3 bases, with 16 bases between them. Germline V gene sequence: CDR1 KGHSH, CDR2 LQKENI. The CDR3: CASSQSRDILYEQYF. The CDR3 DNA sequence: TGTGCCAGCTCACAATCCCGGGACATTCTCTACGAGCAGTACTTC. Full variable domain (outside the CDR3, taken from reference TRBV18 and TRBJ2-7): NAGVMQNPRHLVRRRGQEARLRCSPMKGHSHVYWYRQLPEEGLKFMVYLQKENIIDESGMPKERFSAEFPKEGPSILRIQQVVRGDSAAYFCASSQSRDILYEQYFGPGTRLTVT.

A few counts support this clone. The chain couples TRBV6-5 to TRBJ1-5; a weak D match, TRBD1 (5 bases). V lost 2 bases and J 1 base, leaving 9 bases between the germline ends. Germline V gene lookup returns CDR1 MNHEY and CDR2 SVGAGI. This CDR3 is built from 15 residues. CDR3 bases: TGTGCCAGCAGTTACGCTCAGGGCAGCAATCAGCCCCAGCATTTT. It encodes CASSYAQGSNQPQHF.

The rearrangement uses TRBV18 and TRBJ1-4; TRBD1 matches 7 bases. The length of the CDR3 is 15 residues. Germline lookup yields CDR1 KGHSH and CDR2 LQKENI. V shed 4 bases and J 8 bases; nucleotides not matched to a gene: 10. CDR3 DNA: TGTGCCAGCTCACGTTCGGGACAGCCGAAGGAAAAACTGTTTTTT. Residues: CASSRSGQPKEKLFF.

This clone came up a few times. CDR3 DNA: TGTGCCAGCAGCTTGGATAGCGGGAGGGCTGGGTACGAGCAGTACTTC. Protein product: CASSLDSGRAGYEQYF. The chain employs TRBV5-4 and TRBJ2-7; 11 bases are a match to TRBD2. This CDR3 region has 16 residues. J gave up 4 bases and V 0 bases, and 6 bases lay outside the gene matches. Germline V lookup: CDR1 SGHNT, CDR2 YYREEE (reference sequence).

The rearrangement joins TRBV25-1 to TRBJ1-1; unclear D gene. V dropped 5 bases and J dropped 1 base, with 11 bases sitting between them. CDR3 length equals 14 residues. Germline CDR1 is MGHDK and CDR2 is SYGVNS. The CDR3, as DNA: TGTGCCAGCAGTCGAGAGATTTCGAACACTGAAGCTTTCTTT. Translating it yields CASSREISNTEAFF.

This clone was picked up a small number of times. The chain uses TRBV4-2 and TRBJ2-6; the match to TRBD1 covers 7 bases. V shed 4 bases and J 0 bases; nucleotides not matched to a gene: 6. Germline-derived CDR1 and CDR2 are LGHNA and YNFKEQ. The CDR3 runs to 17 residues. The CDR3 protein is CASSPTGSVSGANVLTF. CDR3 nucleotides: TGTGCCAGCAGCCCGACAGGGAGTGTCTCTGGGGCCAACGTCCTGACTTTC.

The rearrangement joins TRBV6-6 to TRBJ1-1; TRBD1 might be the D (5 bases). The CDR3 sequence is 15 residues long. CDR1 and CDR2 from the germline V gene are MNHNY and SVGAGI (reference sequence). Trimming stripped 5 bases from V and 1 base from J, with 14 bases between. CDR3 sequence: CASSRPDISNTEAFF. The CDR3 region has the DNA TGTGCCAGCAGTCGCCCGGACATTTCGAACACTGAAGCTTTCTTT.

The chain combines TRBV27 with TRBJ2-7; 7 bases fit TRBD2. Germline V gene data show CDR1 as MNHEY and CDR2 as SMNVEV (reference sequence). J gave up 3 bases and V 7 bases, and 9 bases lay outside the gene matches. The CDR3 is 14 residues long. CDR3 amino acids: CASKPGTTLYEQYF. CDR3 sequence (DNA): TGTGCCAGCAAGCCCGGGACTACCCTCTACGAGCAGTACTTC.

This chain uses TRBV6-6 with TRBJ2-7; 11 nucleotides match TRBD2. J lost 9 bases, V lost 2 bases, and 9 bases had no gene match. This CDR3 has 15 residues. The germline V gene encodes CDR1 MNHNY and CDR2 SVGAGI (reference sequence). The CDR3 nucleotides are TGTGCCAGCAGTTACGTGCCTAGCGGGGGGTTTCGGCAGTACTTC. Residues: CASSYVPSGGFRQYF.

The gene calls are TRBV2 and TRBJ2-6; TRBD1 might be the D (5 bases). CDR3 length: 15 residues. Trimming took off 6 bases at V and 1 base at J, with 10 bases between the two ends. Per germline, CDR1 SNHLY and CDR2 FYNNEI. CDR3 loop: CASRGRPSGANVLTF. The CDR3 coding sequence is TGTGCCAGCAGGGGGCGGCCATCTGGGGCCAACGTCCTGACTTTC.

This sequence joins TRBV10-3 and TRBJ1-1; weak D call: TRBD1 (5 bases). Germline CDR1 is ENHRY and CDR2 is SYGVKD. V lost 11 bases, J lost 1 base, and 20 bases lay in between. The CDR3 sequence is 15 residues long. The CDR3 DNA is TGTGCCGTTCGTGACAGCCAAAAAGGGAACACTGAAGCTTTCTTT. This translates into CAVRDSQKGNTEAFF.

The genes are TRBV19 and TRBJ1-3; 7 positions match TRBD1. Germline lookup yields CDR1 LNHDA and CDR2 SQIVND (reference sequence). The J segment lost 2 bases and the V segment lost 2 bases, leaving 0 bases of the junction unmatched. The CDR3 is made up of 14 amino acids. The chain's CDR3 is CASSIQGAGNTIYF. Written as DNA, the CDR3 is TGTGCCAGTAGTATACAGGGGGCTGGAAACACCATATATTTT.

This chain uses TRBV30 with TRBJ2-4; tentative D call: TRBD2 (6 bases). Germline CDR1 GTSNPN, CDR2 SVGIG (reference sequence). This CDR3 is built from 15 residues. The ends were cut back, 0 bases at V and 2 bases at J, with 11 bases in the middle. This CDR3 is CAWSVGGVTKNIQYF. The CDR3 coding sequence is TGTGCCTGGAGTGTAGGAGGGGTTACCAAAAACATTCAGTACTTC.

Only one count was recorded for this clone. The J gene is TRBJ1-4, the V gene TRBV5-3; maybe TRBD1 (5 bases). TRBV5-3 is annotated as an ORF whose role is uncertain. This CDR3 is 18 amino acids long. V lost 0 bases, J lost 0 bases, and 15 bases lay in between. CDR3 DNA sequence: TGTGCCAGAAGCTTGGCCGGGACTCAACCTGCAACTAATGAAAAACTGTTTTTT. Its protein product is CARSLAGTQPATNEKLFF.

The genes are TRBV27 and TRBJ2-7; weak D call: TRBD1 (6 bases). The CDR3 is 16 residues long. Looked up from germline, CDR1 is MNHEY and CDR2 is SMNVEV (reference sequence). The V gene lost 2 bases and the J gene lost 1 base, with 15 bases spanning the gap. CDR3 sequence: CASSLIGGYRSYEQYF. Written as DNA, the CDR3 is TGTGCCAGCAGTTTAATAGGGGGTTACAGGTCCTACGAGCAGTACTTC.

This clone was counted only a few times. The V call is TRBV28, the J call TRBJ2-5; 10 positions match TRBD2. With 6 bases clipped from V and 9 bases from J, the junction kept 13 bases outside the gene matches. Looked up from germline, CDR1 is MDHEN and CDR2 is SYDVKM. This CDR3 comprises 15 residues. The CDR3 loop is CASSPPLAGVGAQYF. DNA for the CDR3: TGTGCCAGCAGCCCCCCCCTAGCGGGGGTCGGGGCCCAGTACTTC.

CDR3 loop: CASTHGAGRGSYEQYF. In DNA, the CDR3 is TGTGCCAGCACACACGGGGCCGGCAGGGGTTCCTACGAGCAGTACTTC. This chain connects TRBV7-6 to TRBJ2-7, with D tentatively TRBD1 (6 bases). The V end was cut by 7 bases, the J end by 1 base, with 20 bases between. The germline gives CDR1 SGHVS, CDR2 FNYEAQ. There are 16 residues in the CDR3.

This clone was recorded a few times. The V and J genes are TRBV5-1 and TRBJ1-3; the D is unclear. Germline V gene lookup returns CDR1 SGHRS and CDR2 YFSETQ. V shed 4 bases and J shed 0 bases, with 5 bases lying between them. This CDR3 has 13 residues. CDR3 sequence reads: CASSEGSGNTIYF. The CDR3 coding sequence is TGCGCCAGCAGCGAGGGCTCTGGAAACACCATATATTTT.

CDR3 sequence reads: CASSSSPLLAGYNEQFF. The CDR3 region has the DNA TGTGCCAGCAGCTCATCTCCTCTACTAGCGGGGTACAATGAGCAGTTCTTC. The gene calls are TRBV7-3 and TRBJ2-1; 10 bases map to TRBD2. J gave up 4 bases and V 4 bases, and 10 bases lay outside the gene matches. The CDR3 consists of 17 residues. From germline, CDR1 is SGHTA and CDR2 FQGTGA. The entire variable domain, with the rest obtained from reference TRBV7-3 and TRBJ2-1, is as follows: GAGVSQTPSNKVTEKGKYVELRCDPISGHTALYWYRQSLGQGPEFLIYFQGTGAADDSGLPNDRFFAVRPEGSVSTLKIQRTERGDSAVYLCASSSSPLLAGYNEQFFGPGTRLTVL.

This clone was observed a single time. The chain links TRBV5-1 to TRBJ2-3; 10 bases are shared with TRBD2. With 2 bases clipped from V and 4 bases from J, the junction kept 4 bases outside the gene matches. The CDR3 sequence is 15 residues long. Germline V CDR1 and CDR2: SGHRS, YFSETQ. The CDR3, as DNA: TGCGCCAGCAGCTTCTCCGGGACTAGCGCAGATACGCAGTATTTT. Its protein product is CASSFSGTSADTQYF.

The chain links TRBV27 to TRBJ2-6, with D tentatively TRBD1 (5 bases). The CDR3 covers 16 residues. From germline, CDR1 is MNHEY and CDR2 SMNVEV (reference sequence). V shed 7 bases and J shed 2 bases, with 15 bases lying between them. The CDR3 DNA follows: TGTGCCAGCATGGTGGGGCGGTGGGCTGGGGCCAACGTCCTGACTTTC. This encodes CASMVGRWAGANVLTF. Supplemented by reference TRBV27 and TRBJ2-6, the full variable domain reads EAQVTQNPRYLITVTGKKLTVTCSQNMNHEYMSWYRQDPGLGLRQIYYSMNVEVTDKGDVPEGYKVSRKEKRNFPLILESPSPNQTSLYFCASMVGRWAGANVLTFGAGSRLTVL.

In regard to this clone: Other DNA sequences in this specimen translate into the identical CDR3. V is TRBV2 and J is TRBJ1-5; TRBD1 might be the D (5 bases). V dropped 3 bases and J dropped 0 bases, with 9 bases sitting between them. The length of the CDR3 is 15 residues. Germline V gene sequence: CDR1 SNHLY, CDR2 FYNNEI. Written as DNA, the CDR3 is TGTGCCAGCAGTGACGCGGGACTTAGCAATCAGCCCCAGCATTTT. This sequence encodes CASSDAGLSNQPQHF.

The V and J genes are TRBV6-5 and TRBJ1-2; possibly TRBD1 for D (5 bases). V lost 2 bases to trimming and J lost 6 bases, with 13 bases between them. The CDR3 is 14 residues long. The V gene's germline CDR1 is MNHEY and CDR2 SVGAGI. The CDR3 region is CASSYTVGGDGYTF. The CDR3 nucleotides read TGTGCCAGCAGTTACACCGTTGGGGGGGATGGCTACACCTTC.

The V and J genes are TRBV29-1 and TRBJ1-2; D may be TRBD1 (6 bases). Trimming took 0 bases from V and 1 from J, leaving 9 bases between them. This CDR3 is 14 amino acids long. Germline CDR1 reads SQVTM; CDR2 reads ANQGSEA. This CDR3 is CSVEDLGGNYGYTF. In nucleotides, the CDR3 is TGCAGCGTTGAAGATCTAGGGGGTAACTATGGCTACACCTTC.

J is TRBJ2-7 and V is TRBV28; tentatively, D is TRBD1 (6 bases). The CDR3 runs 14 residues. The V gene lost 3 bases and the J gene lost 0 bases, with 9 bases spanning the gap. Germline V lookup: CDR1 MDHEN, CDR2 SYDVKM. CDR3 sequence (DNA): TGTGCCAGCAGTTTTGCAGGGGTCTCCTACGAGCAGTACTTC. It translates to CASSFAGVSYEQYF. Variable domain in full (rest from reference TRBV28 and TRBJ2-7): DVKVTQSSRYLVKRTGEKVFLECVQDMDHENMFWYRQDPGLGLRLIYFSYDVKMKEKGDIPEGYSVSREKKERFSLILESASTNQTSMYLCASSFAGVSYEQYFGPGTRLTVT.

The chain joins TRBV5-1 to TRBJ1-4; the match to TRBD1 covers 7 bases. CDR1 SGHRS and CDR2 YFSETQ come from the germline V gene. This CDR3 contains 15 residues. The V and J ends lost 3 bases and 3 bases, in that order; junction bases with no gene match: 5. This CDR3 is CASSSTGQSNEKLFF. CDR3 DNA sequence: TGCGCCAGCAGCTCAACGGGACAGTCTAATGAAAAACTGTTTTTT.

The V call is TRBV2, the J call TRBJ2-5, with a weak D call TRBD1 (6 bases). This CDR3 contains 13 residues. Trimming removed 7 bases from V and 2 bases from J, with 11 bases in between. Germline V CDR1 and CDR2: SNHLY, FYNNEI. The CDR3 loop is CASMGQPQETQYF. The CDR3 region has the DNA TGTGCCAGCATGGGACAACCTCAAGAGACCCAGTACTTC. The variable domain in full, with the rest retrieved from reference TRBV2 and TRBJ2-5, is EPEVTQTPSHQVTQMGQEVILRCVPISNHLYFYWYRQILGQKVEFLVSFYNNEISEKSEIFDDQFSVERPDGSNFTLKIRSTKLEDSAMYFCASMGQPQETQYFGPGTRLLVL.